This T cell receptor beta chain came from a study of T cell changes during pregnancy in multiple sclerosis. The repertoire was sequenced with immunoSEQ multiplex PCR; TCRdb's copy has only in-frame clones and lacks some. The profile covers roughly 100,000 clones, with about 90% appearing a single time and about 0.9% taken by the ten largest. This clone appeared a few times. Material: peripheral blood, obtained after pregnancy. The receptor was derived from a female donor with multiple sclerosis, enrolled in a pregnancy study.

The CDR3 spells CASSTGRSGGTDTQYF. Here the CDR3 DNA reads TGTGCCAGCAGCACTGGGCGGAGCGGGGGAACAGATACGCAGTATTTT. The V call is TRBV7-9, the J call TRBJ2-3, with TRBD2 matching 8 bases. The CDR3 spans 16 residues. The germline V gene encodes CDR1 SEHNR and CDR2 FQNEAQ (reference sequence). The V and J ends lost 5 bases and 3 bases, in that order; junction bases with no gene match: 10.